These 26 T cell receptor beta chains were all obtained from the same sample, sequenced in a study of cytotoxic CD8 clonotypes in ibrutinib-treated CLL. The repertoire was sequenced with immunoSEQ multiplex PCR; TCRdb's copy has only in-frame clones and lacks some. The sample lists 130,000 or so clones; about 72% were seen once. The material was PBMCs, obtained after 12 months of ibrutinib treatment. These TCRs come from a human donor with chronic lymphocytic leukemia.

This chain's CDR3 is CASRTGTAFYEQYF. In DNA, the CDR3 is TGTGCCAGCAGGACCGGGACAGCCTTCTACGAGCAGTACTTC. The V call is TRBV2, the J call TRBJ2-7; 7 positions match TRBD1. This CDR3 comprises 14 residues. Trimming removed 6 bases from V and 3 bases from J; junction bases left unmatched: 8. Germline V gives CDR1 SNHLY, CDR2 FYNNEI.

The gene calls are TRBV11-3 and TRBJ2-1; TRBD2 matches at 7 bases. The CDR3 runs to 15 residues. The V gene's germline CDR1 is SGHNT and CDR2 YENEEA. J was trimmed by 0 bases and V by 3 bases; bases with no gene match: 2. CDR3 amino acids: CASSLERGSYNEQFF. CDR3 nucleotide sequence: TGTGCCAGCAGCTTGGAGCGGGGCTCCTACAATGAGCAGTTCTTC.

CDR3 bases: TGTGCCAGCAGCTTCAGGGGGAGCCAAGAGACCCAGTACTTC. Its protein product is CASSFRGSQETQYF. This chain joins TRBV5-4 and TRBJ2-5, with 7 bases that match TRBD1. The germline CDR1 and CDR2 sequences are SGHNT and YYREEE (reference sequence). Trimming cost V 2 bases and J 1 base; bases outside gene matches: 2. The CDR3 is 14 amino acids.

The chain couples TRBV14 to TRBJ1-1, with D tentatively TRBD1 (5 bases). CDR1 is SGHDN, CDR2 FVKESK, per germline. Trimming took 4 bases from V and 6 from J, leaving 15 bases between them. This CDR3 region has 14 residues. Written as DNA, the CDR3 is TGTGCCAGCAGCCCCTTTACGGGAGGGGCTGAAGCTTTCTTT. Translated, it gives CASSPFTGGAEAFF. The variable domain in full, completed from reference TRBV14 and TRBJ1-1, reads EAGVTQFPSHSVIEKGQTVTLRCDPISGHDNLYWYRRVMGKEIKFLLHFVKESKQDESGMPNNRFLAERTGGTYSTLKVQPAELEDSGVYFCASSPFTGGAEAFFGQGTRLTVV.

This clone was detected a few times. The chain joins TRBV28 to TRBJ1-5; the D gene is possibly TRBD1 (5 bases). The CDR3 runs to 16 residues. Germline V gene lookup returns CDR1 MDHEN and CDR2 SYDVKM. V was clipped by 6 bases and J by 6 bases, with 21 bases between them. The CDR3 loop reads CASRATVWILGQPQHF. DNA of the CDR3: TGTGCCAGCAGGGCGACAGTATGGATACTTGGTCAGCCCCAGCATTTT.

This clone has more than one count but fewer than ten. V gene TRBV10-3 combines with J gene TRBJ1-4; TRBD1 aligns across 7 bases. V lost 10 bases and J lost 4; bases outside the gene matches: 3. This CDR3 spans 12 amino acids. Germline-derived CDR1 and CDR2 are ENHRY and SYGVKD. CDR3 region: CATRQGNEKLFF. CDR3 nucleotides: TGTGCCACCCGACAGGGTAATGAAAAACTGTTTTTT.

This sequence joins TRBV5-6 and TRBJ2-5; D call uncertain. V was clipped by 2 bases and J by 2 bases, with 10 bases between them. Germline-derived CDR1 and CDR2 are SGHDT and YYEEEE. The CDR3 runs 14 residues. The CDR3 here is CASSFLGGQETQYF. Written as DNA, the CDR3 is TGTGCCAGCAGCTTCTTGGGTGGGCAAGAGACCCAGTACTTC.

Worth noting for this clone: Within the sample, other DNA sequences also encode this same CDR3. The chain employs TRBV28 and TRBJ2-7; the match to TRBD1 covers 8 bases. V was pared by 8 bases and J by 3 bases, with 6 bases of the junction left unmatched. Germline CDR1 reads MDHEN; CDR2 reads SYDVKM. The CDR3 sequence is 13 residues long. DNA for the CDR3: TGTGCCAGCTCCTTAGGACAGGGCTACGAGCAGTACTTC. This codes for CASSLGQGYEQYF.

The CDR3 protein is CATSRGLNTEAFF. The DNA for the CDR3 is TGTGCCACGTCGCGAGGTTTGAACACTGAAGCTTTCTTT. The J gene is TRBJ1-1, the V gene TRBV6-4; D is unclear. The germline CDR1 and CDR2 sequences are MRHNA and SNTAGT. V dropped 10 bases and J dropped 0 bases, with 12 bases sitting between them. The CDR3 loop spans 13 amino acids.

This chain links TRBV19 with TRBJ2-3, with no clear D. Between the trimmed V and J ends, which lost 4 bases and 6 bases, there was a span of 14 bases. This CDR3 has 14 residues. Germline CDR1 and CDR2: LNHDA and SQIVND (reference sequence). The CDR3 DNA reads as TGTGCCAGTAGTAGAAACAGACCCGCGGATACGCAGTATTTT. The encoded protein is CASSRNRPADTQYF.

This chain uses TRBV19 with TRBJ2-7, with D perhaps TRBD2 (6 bases). In germline, CDR1 is LNHDA, CDR2 SQIVND (reference sequence). The CDR3 sequence is 15 residues long. The ends were cut back, 4 bases at V and 2 bases at J, with 15 bases in the middle. The CDR3, as DNA: TGTGCCAGTAGTACCTCGTCGGGCGGGACCTACGAGCAGTACTTC. Translating gives CASSTSSGGTYEQYF.

This clone appeared a single time. V usage is TRBV2 and J usage is TRBJ2-1; 7 bases map to TRBD1. Unmatched junction bases numbered 7, after V lost 7 bases and J lost 7 bases. Germline loops: CDR1 SNHLY, CDR2 FYNNEI. The CDR3 has 13 amino acids. CDR3 nucleotides: TGTGCCAGCAACACAGGGGCCGGGAATGAGCAGTTCTTC. Protein sequence: CASNTGAGNEQFF.

The chain is built from TRBV7-3 and TRBJ2-2; D may be TRBD1 or TRBD2 (6 bases each). The V end lost 5 bases, the J end lost 5 bases, and 15 bases lay between the germline ends. Germline V CDR1 and CDR2: SGHTA, FQGTGA. There are 15 residues in the CDR3. The CDR3 DNA follows: TGTGCCAGCAGCCCCTTCGGGGGCGGGACCGGGGAGCTGTTTTTT. It is translated as CASSPFGGGTGELFF.

The J gene is TRBJ1-1, the V gene TRBV2; D possibly corresponds to TRBD1 (6 bases). The V and J ends lost 4 bases and 12 bases respectively, with 9 bases between them. This CDR3 has 10 residues. Germline CDR1 SNHLY, CDR2 FYNNEI. CDR3: CASSGTEPFF. The CDR3 DNA reads TGTGCCAGCAGTGGGACAGAACCTTTCTTT.

The J gene is TRBJ1-2, the V gene TRBV21-1. TRBV21-1 is tagged as a pseudogene. The length of the CDR3 is 16 residues. The CDR3 bases are TGTGCCAGCAGCAAAACCCGGGAGGGCGACAGCTATGGCTACACCTTC. Translation: CASSKTREGDSYGYTF.

The rearrangement joins TRBV18 to TRBJ1-1; the match to TRBD1 covers 7 bases. CDR3 size: 14 residues. V was pared by 3 bases and J by 4 bases, with 5 bases of the junction left unmatched. CDR1 is KGHSH and CDR2 is LQKENI in the germline V gene. CDR3 protein: CASSPQGDSTEAFF. CDR3 bases: TGTGCCAGCTCACCCCAGGGGGATAGCACTGAAGCTTTCTTT.

J is TRBJ1-3 and V is TRBV18; TRBD1 might be the D (5 bases). Germline CDR1 is KGHSH and CDR2 is LQKENI. There are 16 residues in the CDR3. The V and J ends lost 0 bases and 0 bases respectively, with 9 bases between them. The CDR3 DNA reads as TGTGCCAGCTCACCACCGGGGCTGAGCTCTGGAAACACCATATATTTT. Translation gives CASSPPGLSSGNTIYF.

This sequence joins TRBV19 and TRBJ2-2; no clear D gene. Germline-derived CDR1 and CDR2 are LNHDA and SQIVND (reference sequence). V shed 2 bases and J shed 7 bases, with 11 bases lying between them. CDR3 length equals 14 residues. CDR3 loop: CASSIRQSYGELFF. The CDR3 bases are TGTGCCAGTAGTATACGGCAGTCATACGGGGAGCTGTTTTTT.

CDR3 loop: CASGLGGVIGGAFF. The CDR3 nucleotides read TGTGCCAGCGGACTGGGGGGAGTTATAGGAGGAGCTTTCTTT. The rearrangement links TRBV28 to TRBJ1-1; the D gene is possibly TRBD1 (5 bases). Per germline, CDR1 MDHEN and CDR2 SYDVKM. Trimming stripped 8 bases from V and 10 bases from J, with 23 bases between. This CDR3 spans 14 amino acids.

The chain links TRBV20-1 to TRBJ2-7, with a weak D call TRBD1 (6 bases). Germline-derived CDR1 and CDR2 are DFQATT and SNEGSKA (reference sequence). Trimming stripped 5 bases from V and 9 bases from J, with 14 bases between. The CDR3 has 11 residues. The CDR3: CSAPGVARQYF. Here the CDR3 DNA reads TGCAGTGCTCCAGGGGTAGCGCGGCAGTACTTC.

The V and J genes are TRBV4-3 and TRBJ2-3; perhaps TRBD2 as D (5 bases). The CDR3 length is 17 residues. Germline-derived CDR1 and CDR2 are LGHNA and YSLEER. Between the trimmed V and J ends, which lost 0 bases and 1 base, there was a span of 14 bases. The CDR3 reads CASSQELGPRGTDTQYF. The CDR3 coding sequence is TGCGCCAGCAGCCAAGAACTAGGGCCGAGGGGCACAGATACGCAGTATTTT.

This clone occurred a few times. V and J are TRBV27 and TRBJ1-1, with D tentatively TRBD1 (5 bases). CDR3 length equals 15 residues. Germline V gives CDR1 MNHEY, CDR2 SMNVEV (reference sequence). V lost 8 bases, J lost 2 bases, and 18 bases lay in between. CDR3 nucleotide sequence: TGTGCCAGCCGCACCTGGGGGGAGGGAAACACTGAAGCTTTCTTT. Amino acid sequence: CASRTWGEGNTEAFF.

This clone came up a few times. V usage is TRBV15 and J usage is TRBJ2-2, with a possible D match to TRBD1 (6 bases). This CDR3 spans 17 amino acids. Between the trimmed V and J ends, which lost 4 bases and 7 bases, there was a span of 22 bases. CDR1 and CDR2 (germline): LNHNV, YYDKDF (reference sequence). CDR3 nucleotide sequence: TGTGCCACCAGCATAGGAGGCCTCCGGGACACCGGCGGGGAGCTGTTTTTT. Translating gives CATSIGGLRDTGGELFF. The full variable domain, rest sourced from reference TRBV15 and TRBJ2-2, is DAMVIQNPRYQVTQFGKPVTLSCSQTLNHNVMYWYQQKSSQAPKLLFHYYDKDFNNEADTPDNFQSRRPNTSFCFLDIRSPGLGDTAMYLCATSIGGLRDTGGELFFGEGSRLTVL.

The chain recombines TRBV30 with TRBJ1-1; D possibly corresponds to TRBD1 (5 bases). Per the germline V gene, CDR1 is GTSNPN and CDR2 is SVGIG (reference sequence). The CDR3 is 13 amino acids. Trimming cost V 2 bases and J 0 bases, with 7 bases left between them. DNA of the CDR3: TGTGCCTGGAGTAAGGGGATGAACACTGAAGCTTTCTTT. As protein: CAWSKGMNTEAFF.

The chain has TRBV9 and TRBJ2-3; tentative D call: TRBD2 (6 bases). In germline, CDR1 is SGDLS, CDR2 YYNGEE. V was trimmed by 7 bases and J by 0 bases, leaving 18 bases between them. This CDR3 has 16 residues. The CDR3 nucleotides are TGTGCCAGCCCCCCCCGCGGCGGGACTAGCACAGATACGCAGTATTTT. Encoded protein: CASPPRGGTSTDTQYF.

This rearrangement joins TRBV7-2 to TRBJ1-2; no clear D gene. V lost 0 bases and J 4 bases, leaving 6 bases between the germline ends. The CDR3 contains 13 residues. The V gene's germline CDR1 is SGHTA and CDR2 FQGNSA. The CDR3 here is CASSLARLYGYTF. The CDR3 nucleotides read TGTGCCAGCAGCTTAGCCCGTCTCTATGGCTACACCTTC. The variable domain in full, completed from reference TRBV7-2 and TRBJ1-2, reads GAGVSQSPSNKVTEKGKDVELRCDPISGHTALYWYRQSLGQGLEFLIYFQGNSAPDKSGLPSDRFSAERTGGSVSTLTIQRTQQEDSAVYLCASSLARLYGYTFGSGTRLTVV.